These 12 T cell receptor beta chains originate from one sample sequenced in a study of CD8 T cells in Susac syndrome. It was with random hexamers that about 0.45 to 1 ug RNA was reverse transcribed. TCRdb passed the immunoSEQ multiplex PCR reads through MiXCR, listing each CDR3 protein once. This repertoire shows approximately 150,000 distinct CDR3 sequences, approximately 93% found once; its top ten account for around 0.08%. Sequencing was done on a sample of CD4+ T cells from PBMCs. Receptor source: a human donor in good health.

The rearrangement uses TRBV20-1 and TRBJ1-1; D is possibly TRBD1 (6 bases). The CDR3 runs to 15 residues. Germline CDR1 is DFQATT and CDR2 is SNEGSKA (reference sequence). V shed 6 bases and J shed 0 bases, with 17 bases lying between them. The CDR3 bases are TGCAGTGCCCCAGGGGCAGGGGCGATGAACACTGAAGCTTTCTTT. Residues: CSAPGAGAMNTEAFF.

The V gene is TRBV18, the J gene TRBJ1-1; tentatively, D is TRBD1 (5 bases). This CDR3 contains 11 residues. Germline V lookup: CDR1 KGHSH, CDR2 LQKENI. The ends were cut back, 6 bases at V and 10 bases at J, with 12 bases in the middle. CDR3 sequence (DNA): TGTGCCAGCTCGGGGACTGGGGGAGCTTTCTTT. Protein sequence: CASSGTGGAFF.

The V gene is TRBV18, the J gene TRBJ1-2; D is unresolved. This CDR3 comprises 14 residues. The germline gives CDR1 KGHSH, CDR2 LQKENI. Trimming cost V 2 bases and J 5 bases, with 12 bases left between them. CDR3 sequence (DNA): TGTGCCAGCTCACCAGGGCGGGATCGGTATGGCTACACCTTC. Its protein is CASSPGRDRYGYTF.

The chain has TRBV18 and TRBJ1-1; no reliable D call. Germline CDR1 is KGHSH and CDR2 is LQKENI. The CDR3 is made up of 14 amino acids. The ends were cut back, 1 base at V and 8 bases at J, with 14 bases in the middle. CDR3 sequence (DNA): TGTGCCAGCTCACCACTTAGGGAGCCCGGGGAAGCTTTCTTT. It yields the protein CASSPLREPGEAFF.

The gene calls are TRBV5-1 and TRBJ1-1; D ambiguous. The V gene's germline CDR1 is SGHRS and CDR2 YFSETQ. This CDR3 spans 15 amino acids. The germline V and J ends were trimmed by 0 bases and 1 base, with 10 bases remaining between them. The CDR3 nucleotides are TGCGCCAGCAGCTTGGTGGGAGGGAGGAACACTGAAGCTTTCTTT. Its protein product is CASSLVGGRNTEAFF.

V and J are TRBV18 and TRBJ2-7, with D unresolved. Germline values: CDR1 KGHSH, CDR2 LQKENI. V gave up 3 bases and J gave up 0 bases, with 12 bases separating them. The CDR3 extends over 15 amino acids. The CDR3 sequence is CASSPPLASSYEQYF. In nucleotides, the CDR3 is TGTGCCAGCTCACCCCCGTTAGCTAGCTCCTACGAGCAGTACTTC. Combining the CDR3 with reference TRBV18 and TRBJ2-7 gives the whole variable domain NAGVMQNPRHLVRRRGQEARLRCSPMKGHSHVYWYRQLPEEGLKFMVYLQKENIIDESGMPKERFSAEFPKEGPSILRIQQVVRGDSAAYFCASSPPLASSYEQYFGPGTRLTVT.

The chain uses TRBV30 and TRBJ1-5; no clear D. In germline, CDR1 is GTSNPN, CDR2 SVGIG (reference sequence). V lost 0 bases to trimming and J lost 3 bases, with 3 bases between them. The CDR3 runs to 12 residues. In DNA, the CDR3 is TGTGCCTGGAGTGTTTACAATCAGCCCCAGCATTTT. Its translation: CAWSVYNQPQHF.

The chain links TRBV3-1 to TRBJ1-5; the D gene is possibly TRBD1 (6 bases). Trimming took 5 bases from V and 2 from J, leaving 10 bases between them. Germline V gene sequence: CDR1 LGHDT, CDR2 YNNKEL (reference sequence). The CDR3 loop spans 14 amino acids. The DNA of the CDR3 is TGTGCCAGCAGCACGGGGGGCGGCAATCAGCCCCAGCATTTT. It is translated as CASSTGGGNQPQHF.

The V call is TRBV20-1, the J call TRBJ2-3; 12 bases fit TRBD2. Germline assignment: CDR1 DFQATT and CDR2 SNEGSKA (reference sequence). CDR3 length: 13 amino acids. V was clipped by 5 bases and J by 5 bases; unmatched bases: 2. CDR3 sequence (DNA): TGCAGTGCTTCTAGCGGGAGGGAAGATACGCAGTATTTT. Protein product: CSASSGREDTQYF.

This clonotype was seen a single time. V is TRBV27 and J is TRBJ1-2, with TRBD1 matching 8 bases. Losses at the gene ends were 6 bases for V and 7 bases for J; bases not matched to a gene: 7. The CDR3 consists of 13 residues. Germline loops: CDR1 MNHEY, CDR2 SMNVEV (reference sequence). The CDR3 bases are TGTGCCAGCAGCCCTCGGACAGGGAGTGGCTACACCTTC. This gives the protein CASSPRTGSGYTF.

The chain uses TRBV6-2 or TRBV6-3 and TRBJ2-5; no clear D. From germline, CDR1 is MNHEY and CDR2 SVGEGT. The CDR3 covers 14 residues. The V gene lost 6 bases and the J gene lost 5 bases, with 16 bases spanning the gap. The CDR3 DNA reads TGTGCCAGCAGCCGGATCATGGGTGTGGAGACCCAGTACTTC. It specifies CASSRIMGVETQYF.

The chain links TRBV6-2 or TRBV6-3 to TRBJ2-5, with D tentatively TRBD1 or TRBD2 (6 bases each). The CDR3 extends over 15 amino acids. Per germline, CDR1 MNHEY and CDR2 SVGEGT. Between the trimmed V and J ends, which lost 0 bases and 5 bases, there was a span of 13 bases. The CDR3 bases are TGTGCCAGCAGTTACTCGATGGGGGCGGGGGAGACCCAGTACTTC. This translates into CASSYSMGAGETQYF.